The following is a T cell receptor (beta chain) sequence with its context. This entry belongs to a study of T cell changes during pregnancy in multiple sclerosis. Data came from immunoSEQ multiplex PCR; TCRdb stores just in-frame clones and leaves some out. The sample lists about 59,000 clones; 90% to 95% were seen once. The V end lost 4 bases, the J end lost 4 bases, and 16 bases lay between the germline ends. CDR1 KGHSH and CDR2 LQKENI come from the germline V gene. The CDR3 has 15 amino acids. This sample comprised CD4+ T cells from peripheral blood mononuclear cells, obtained before pregnancy. This rearrangement joins TRBV18 to TRBJ1-1; a weak D match, TRBD1 (5 bases). This clonotype was sampled from a female donor with multiple sclerosis, enrolled in a pregnancy study. In DNA, the CDR3 is TGTGCCAGCTCACGTCGGTGGGACGGGGGCACTGAAGCTTTCTTT. Its protein is CASSRRWDGGTEAFF.